In this sample, the clone carrying this T cell receptor (beta chain) turned up many times. The antigen remains unidentified. The data were taken from a study of CD8 T cells in ankylosing spondylitis. Study results and caveats: Clones linked with disease were CD8+ and fairly uncommon in the peripheral blood. Characteristic, it appeared, of ankylosing spondylitis blood was a TCR beta motif of eight highly homologous variants. It was reported that disease-linked clones were significantly enriched in matched ankylosing spondylitis synovial fluid.

V was clipped by 0 bases and J by 6 bases; unmatched bases: 9. Germline CDR1 SGDLS, CDR2 YYNGEE. This CDR3 has 17 amino acids. TCRdb reprocessed the 5' RACE reads with MiXCR, giving one entry per CDR3 protein. The sample includes about 130,000 distinct CDR3 sequences, 6% to 8.5% seen only once; the top ten take under 15%. The receptor comes from a female donor with ankylosing spondylitis or in good health (not recorded which). Sequencing used blood, either unsorted or a sorted T cell fraction (not recorded which). The chain has TRBV9 and TRBJ2-3; 11 nucleotides match TRBD2. CDR3 amino acids: CASSVEPSGGPQDTQYF. The CDR3, as DNA: TGTGCCAGCAGCGTAGAACCTAGCGGGGGGCCTCAGGATACGCAGTATTTT.